This entry concerns a single TCR beta chain. The primer mix had 60 Vbeta and 13 Jbeta primers. Profiling relied on immunoSEQ multiplex PCR, and the TCRdb table lists in-frame clones only, not all of them. The profile shows about 210,000 clones, around 78% of them singletons. The ends lost 3 bases at V and 0 bases at J; junction bases unmatched: 14. The germline V gene has CDR1 KGHSH and CDR2 LQKENI. This CDR3 comprises 20 residues. This specimen comes from a study of cytomegalovirus exposure and HLA in healthy donors. The chain joins TRBV18 to TRBJ2-4; TRBD1 agrees at 10 bases. The sample was PBMCs. The source of this sequence is a woman aged 25 to 45 in good health and CMV-seropositive. This CDR3 is CASSPPPGQGTPVAKNIQYF. The CDR3 DNA sequence: TGTGCCAGCTCACCCCCCCCGGGACAGGGGACACCTGTAGCCAAAAACATTCAGTACTTC.